This passage covers 15 T cell receptor beta chains from one sample sequenced in a study of blood T cell repertoires in COVID-19. Here immunoSEQ multiplex PCR was the method, and the copy in TCRdb shows in-frame clones only, minus some. The sample has roughly 250,000 clones; 87% are singletons. The sequencing input was PBMCs or T cells enriched from blood (not recorded which). These TCRs come from a woman between 25 and 40 years old with acute COVID-19.

This chain uses TRBV3-1 (or the pseudogene TRBV3-2) with TRBJ2-1; TRBD1 is a possible D gene (6 bases). Germline CDR1 is LGHDT and CDR2 is YNNKEL (reference sequence). The CDR3 extends over 14 amino acids. Trimming shortened V by 4 bases and J by 6 bases, and 13 bases separated the two germline ends. CDR3 sequence (DNA): TGTGCCAGCAGCCCGGCAGGGGTAACCAATGAGCAGTTCTTC. As protein: CASSPAGVTNEQFF.

The rearrangement uses TRBV7-6 and TRBJ1-5; the match to TRBD1 covers 10 bases. This CDR3 has 15 residues. The germline V gene encodes CDR1 SGHVS and CDR2 FNYEAQ. J lost 6 bases, V lost 3 bases, and 5 bases had no gene match. The CDR3 DNA sequence: TGTGCCAGCAGCTTGGGGACAGGGGAGGGTCAGCCCCAGCATTTT. This codes for CASSLGTGEGQPQHF.

The rearrangement uses TRBV5-1 and TRBJ1-1; 7 bases map to TRBD1. The ends lost 0 bases at V and 5 bases at J; junction bases unmatched: 10. Germline V gene lookup returns CDR1 SGHRS and CDR2 YFSETQ. This CDR3 has 16 residues. The CDR3 loop reads CASSLGSGGLRTEAFF. CDR3 coding DNA: TGCGCCAGCAGCTTGGGATCAGGGGGTCTCAGGACTGAAGCTTTCTTT.

V gene TRBV20-1 combines with J gene TRBJ2-3; no definite D call. Germline V gives CDR1 DFQATT, CDR2 SNEGSKA (reference sequence). Between the trimmed V and J ends, which lost 7 bases and 6 bases, there was a span of 8 bases. The CDR3 extends over 10 amino acids. The CDR3 nucleotides read TGCAGTGTCCCGGTTGATACGCAGTATTTT. This gives the protein CSVPVDTQYF.

The genes are TRBV5-1 and TRBJ2-3; 7 bases line up with TRBD2. The CDR3 spans 15 residues. Germline CDR1 SGHRS, CDR2 YFSETQ. V gave up 4 bases and J gave up 5 bases; unmatched junction bases: 10. CDR3 bases: TGCGCCAGCAGCCCCACGCTAGCGGCCAAAGATACGCAGTATTTT. Protein product: CASSPTLAAKDTQYF.

The chain joins TRBV28 to TRBJ2-2; 9 nucleotides align to TRBD1. Germline values: CDR1 MDHEN, CDR2 SYDVKM. There are 16 residues in the CDR3. Trimming took 6 bases from V and 1 from J; bases not matched to a gene: 6. The CDR3, as DNA: TGTGCCAGCAGCCCCCGGGACAGGGAGAACACCGGGGAGCTGTTTTTT. This codes for CASSPRDRENTGELFF.

The CDR3 nucleotides read TGTGCCAGCACGTTTGTCTTCCGGTCTAGCGGGGGTTACGAGCAGTACTTC. Its translation: CASTFVFRSSGGYEQYF. J is TRBJ2-7 and V is TRBV2; 10 bases agree with TRBD2. The CDR3 runs 17 residues. J lost 4 bases, V lost 7 bases, and 16 bases had no gene match. Per the germline V gene, CDR1 is SNHLY and CDR2 is FYNNEI.

The chain carries TRBV15 and TRBJ2-7; 8 bases are a match to TRBD2. The CDR3 is made up of 16 amino acids. Germline V gene lookup returns CDR1 LNHNV and CDR2 YYDKDF (reference sequence). After removal of 1 base from V and 3 bases from J, the junction contained 8 bases not matched to a gene. The CDR3 DNA reads as TGTGCCACCAGCAGAGCAACCGGGACTAGAAACTACGAGCAGTACTTC. This gives the protein CATSRATGTRNYEQYF.

This clone came up a few times. This sequence joins TRBV2 and TRBJ1-1; maybe TRBD1 (6 bases). The length of the CDR3 is 14 residues. V was clipped by 7 bases and J by 3 bases, with 15 bases between them. Germline V CDR1 and CDR2: SNHLY, FYNNEI. CDR3 amino acids: CASNYYNRDTEAFF. The CDR3 coding sequence is TGTGCCAGCAATTACTATAACAGGGACACTGAAGCTTTCTTT.

The chain has TRBV28 and TRBJ1-2; TRBD1 agrees at 10 bases. Germline V gene lookup returns CDR1 MDHEN and CDR2 SYDVKM. J was trimmed by 9 bases and V by 5 bases; bases with no gene match: 12. CDR3 length: 15 residues. CDR3 in amino acids: CASSPAEGQGLSYTF. In nucleotides, the CDR3 is TGTGCCAGCAGTCCGGCCGAGGGACAGGGGCTGAGCTACACCTTC.

The rearrangement uses TRBV19 and TRBJ2-1; 7 nucleotides agree with TRBD1. The CDR3 loop spans 15 amino acids. The V and J ends lost 7 bases and 4 bases, in that order; junction bases with no gene match: 10. Germline loops: CDR1 LNHDA, CDR2 SQIVND (reference sequence). CDR3 coding DNA: TGTGCCAGTACCAGGTTGGTGGGACAGTACAATGAGCAGTTCTTC. This encodes CASTRLVGQYNEQFF. Based on the CDR3 plus reference TRBV19 and TRBJ2-1, the full variable domain is DGGITQSPKYLFRKEGQNVTLSCEQNLNHDAMYWYRQDPGQGLRLIYYSQIVNDFQKGDIAEGYSVSREKKESFPLTVTSAQKNPTAFYLCASTRLVGQYNEQFFGPGTRLTVL.

The rearrangement joins TRBV7-9 to TRBJ2-3; D unresolved. The V and J ends lost 5 bases and 4 bases respectively, with 16 bases between them. Germline loops: CDR1 SEHNR, CDR2 FQNEAQ (reference sequence). This CDR3 has 15 amino acids. Written as DNA, the CDR3 is TGTGCCAGCAGCACTGAGGCACCCGAGGCAGATACGCAGTATTTT. It is translated as CASSTEAPEADTQYF.

The chain has TRBV30 and TRBJ2-7; possible D gene TRBD1, 5 bases. In germline, CDR1 is GTSNPN, CDR2 SVGIG (reference sequence). The CDR3 has 13 residues. V gave up 3 bases and J gave up 5 bases, with 14 bases separating them. CDR3 residues: CAWSPGAYNEQYF. Here the CDR3 DNA reads TGTGCCTGGAGCCCTGGGGCTTATAACGAGCAGTACTTC.

The CDR3 nucleotides are TGTGCCACCAGCCAGGGACTTCTGGCTAACTATGGCTACACCTTC. The encoded protein is CATSQGLLANYGYTF. The chain uses TRBV15 and TRBJ1-2, with D maybe TRBD1 (5 bases). There are 15 residues in the CDR3. From germline, CDR1 is LNHNV and CDR2 YYDKDF (reference sequence). V was pared by 5 bases and J by 0 bases, with 13 bases between.

V usage is TRBV2 and J usage is TRBJ1-1; 10 nucleotides match TRBD1. Unmatched junction bases numbered 5, after V lost 3 bases and J lost 4 bases. The germline V gene encodes CDR1 SNHLY and CDR2 FYNNEI. The CDR3 runs to 15 residues. CDR3 bases: TGTGCCAGCAGTGAGACAGGGGGCGCCGGCACTGAAGCTTTCTTT. As protein: CASSETGGAGTEAFF.